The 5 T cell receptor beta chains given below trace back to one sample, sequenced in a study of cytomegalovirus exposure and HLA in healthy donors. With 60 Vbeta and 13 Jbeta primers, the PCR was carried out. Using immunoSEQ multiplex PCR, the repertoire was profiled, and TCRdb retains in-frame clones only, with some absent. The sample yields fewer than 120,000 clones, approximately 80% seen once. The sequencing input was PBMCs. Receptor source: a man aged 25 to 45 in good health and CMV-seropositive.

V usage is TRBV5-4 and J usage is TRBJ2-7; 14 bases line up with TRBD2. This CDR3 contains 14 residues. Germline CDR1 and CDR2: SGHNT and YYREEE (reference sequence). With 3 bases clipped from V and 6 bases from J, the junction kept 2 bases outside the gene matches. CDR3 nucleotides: TGTGCCAGCAGCTCCGGACTAGCGGGGGGCGAGCAGTACTTC. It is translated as CASSSGLAGGEQYF.

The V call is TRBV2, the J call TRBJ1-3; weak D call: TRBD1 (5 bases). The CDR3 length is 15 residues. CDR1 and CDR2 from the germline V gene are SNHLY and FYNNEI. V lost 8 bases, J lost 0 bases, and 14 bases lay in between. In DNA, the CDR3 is TGTGCCAGCTTTGGGGCCTCAAGCTCTGGAAACACCATATATTTT. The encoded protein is CASFGASSSGNTIYF.

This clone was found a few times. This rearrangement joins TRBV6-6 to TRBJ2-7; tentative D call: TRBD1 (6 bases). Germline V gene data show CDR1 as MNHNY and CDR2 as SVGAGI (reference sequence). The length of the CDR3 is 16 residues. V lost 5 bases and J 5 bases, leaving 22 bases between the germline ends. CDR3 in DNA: TGTGCCAGCAGTAAACCGCCGACAGGAGCCGAAGACGAGCAGTACTTC. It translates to CASSKPPTGAEDEQYF.

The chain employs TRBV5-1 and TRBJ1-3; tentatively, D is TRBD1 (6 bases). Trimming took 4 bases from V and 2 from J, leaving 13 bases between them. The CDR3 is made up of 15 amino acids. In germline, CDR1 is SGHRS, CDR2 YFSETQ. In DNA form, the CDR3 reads TGCGCCAGCAGCCGAATTGGACAGCCTGGAAACACCATATATTTT. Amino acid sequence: CASSRIGQPGNTIYF.

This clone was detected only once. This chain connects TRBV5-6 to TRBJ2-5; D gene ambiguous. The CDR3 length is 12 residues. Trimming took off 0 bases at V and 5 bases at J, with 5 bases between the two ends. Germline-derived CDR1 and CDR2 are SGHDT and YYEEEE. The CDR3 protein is CASSLVEETQYF. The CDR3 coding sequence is TGTGCCAGCAGCTTGGTTGAGGAGACCCAGTACTTC.